These 5 T cell receptor beta chains were all obtained from the same sample, sequenced in a study of cytomegalovirus exposure and HLA in healthy donors. Clones were sequenced by immunoSEQ multiplex PCR, and TCRdb holds only the in-frame ones, with some missing. The sample has about 190,000 clones; roughly 82% are singletons. Sequencing was carried out using PBMCs. These receptors originate from a woman under 30 in good health and CMV-seronegative.

The gene calls are TRBV2 and TRBJ2-3; no definite D call. The CDR3 is made up of 12 amino acids. Germline values: CDR1 SNHLY, CDR2 FYNNEI. Trimming took off 3 bases at V and 8 bases at J, with 9 bases between the two ends. The CDR3 here is CASSEGEGTQYF. CDR3 DNA: TGTGCCAGCAGTGAGGGCGAAGGTACGCAGTATTTT.

The chain uses TRBV13 and TRBJ1-1, with 9 bases that match TRBD1. This CDR3 has 16 amino acids. The trim removed 3 bases at V and 10 bases at J, leaving 15 bases unmatched. CDR1 is PRHDT, CDR2 FYEKMQ, per germline (reference sequence). The chain's CDR3 is CASSLASKGQGIGAFF. The CDR3, as DNA: TGTGCCAGCAGCTTGGCATCCAAGGGACAGGGAATAGGAGCTTTCTTT.

This chain links TRBV27 with TRBJ2-7, with 8 positions matching TRBD2. In germline, CDR1 is MNHEY, CDR2 SMNVEV (reference sequence). The CDR3 totals 19 residues. Losses at the gene ends were 3 bases for V and 3 bases for J; bases not matched to a gene: 19. The CDR3 loop is CASSFPVGGAGTRVYEQYF. CDR3 bases: TGTGCCAGCAGTTTCCCGGTGGGTGGTGCCGGGACTAGGGTCTACGAGCAGTACTTC.

The chain joins TRBV5-6 to TRBJ2-1; D ambiguous. The ends were cut back, 0 bases at V and 10 bases at J, with 5 bases in the middle. Per germline, CDR1 SGHDT and CDR2 YYEEEE. This CDR3 has 11 residues. CDR3 DNA: TGTGCCAGCAGCTTGGTAGCAGAGCAGTTCTTC. As protein: CASSLVAEQFF.

The chain links TRBV19 to TRBJ2-7, with TRBD1 matching 8 bases. Germline V gives CDR1 LNHDA, CDR2 SQIVND (reference sequence). The CDR3 has 15 residues. With 4 bases clipped from V and 2 bases from J, the junction kept 7 bases outside the gene matches. The CDR3 nucleotides read TGTGCCAGTAGTACTGGCGGGACAGGCCCCTACGAGCAGTACTTC. Encoded protein: CASSTGGTGPYEQYF. Drawing the rest from reference TRBV19 and TRBJ2-7, the complete variable domain is DGGITQSPKYLFRKEGQNVTLSCEQNLNHDAMYWYRQDPGQGLRLIYYSQIVNDFQKGDIAEGYSVSREKKESFPLTVTSAQKNPTAFYLCASSTGGTGPYEQYFGPGTRLTVT.